There are a few counts of the clone carrying this TCR beta chain. Its antigen is unknown. The CDR3 is 16 amino acids. V lost 2 bases to trimming and J lost 4 bases; unmatched junction nucleotides: 9. Per germline, CDR1 SGDLS and CDR2 YYNGEE. Construction of TCR beta libraries relied on iRepertoire HTBI primers and on Arm-PCR targeting CDR3 regions. TCRdb re-analysed the multiplex PCR reads in MiXCR, keeping a single row per CDR3 protein. The sample has 350,000 to 500,000 distinct CDR3 sequences, roughly 23% seen once; the top ten hold around 15%. The sample originates from a study of regulatory T cells in long-lasting Graves disease. Study-wide findings and caveats: The researchers studied only peripheral blood, not thyroid tissue. Preferential use of TRBV28, TRBJ1-2 and TRBJ2-5 was seen in persistent disease.

The time point: persistent/refractory GD, antithyroid drugs over 5 years with positive TRAb. Extracted RNA from PBMCs served as the source of the TCR library. Xi'an, China, was home to the endocrinology department that provided patients. Source: peripheral blood mononuclear cells (PBMCs), taken when the disease was refractory, from a patient treated with antithyroid drugs. This TCR was recovered from a female donor with Graves disease. The V and J genes are TRBV9 and TRBJ1-2; TRBD1 aligns across 9 bases. CDR3 amino acids: CASSVNRGLHAYGYTF. The CDR3 region has the DNA TGTGCCAGCAGCGTTAACAGGGGGCTGCACGCCTATGGCTACACCTTC.